This entry concerns a single T cell receptor (beta chain). Its specificity is unknown. The data were obtained in a study of tumor-infiltrating lymphocytes in localized non-small cell lung cancer. Overall study: Patients included smokers and never-smokers with various histologies, some sampled after neoadjuvant chemotherapy. Each patient gave resected tumor and non-adjacent uninvolved lung tissue. Study-wide findings and caveats: TCR sequencing covered a subset of patients with enough tissue. Technical variation could not be separated from intratumor heterogeneity here.

The V segment lost 10 bases and the J segment 0 bases; nucleotides outside the gene matches: 7. The CDR3 has 16 amino acids. Germline CDR1 and CDR2: SNHLY and FYNNEI. Assay: immunoSEQ multiplex PCR; the TCRdb copy retains only in-frame clones and omits some. Of under 10,000 clones listed, 60% to 80% are singletons. Sequencing was done on a sample of uninvolved lung tissue not adjacent to the tumor. The TCR originated in a human donor with non-small cell lung cancer. V gene TRBV2 combines with J gene TRBJ2-6; 9 nucleotides agree with TRBD1. The CDR3 nucleotides read TGTGCCACAACCGGGACAGGGAGCTCTGGGGCCAACGTCCTGACTTTC. This encodes CATTGTGSSGANVLTF.